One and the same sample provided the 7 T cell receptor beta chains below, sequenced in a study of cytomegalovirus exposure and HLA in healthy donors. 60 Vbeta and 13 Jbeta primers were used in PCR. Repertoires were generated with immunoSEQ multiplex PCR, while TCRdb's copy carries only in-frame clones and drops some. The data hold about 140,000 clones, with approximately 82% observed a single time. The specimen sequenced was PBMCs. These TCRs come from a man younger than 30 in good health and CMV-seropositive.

In nucleotides, the CDR3 is TGTGCCAGCAGTTCCACTCTAGCGGGAGTATCCGAGCAGTACTTC. Amino acids: CASSSTLAGVSEQYF. The chain combines TRBV28 with TRBJ2-7; TRBD2 matches 10 bases. The length of the CDR3 is 15 residues. Trimming took 4 bases from V and 6 from J; bases not matched to a gene: 9. Germline lookup yields CDR1 MDHEN and CDR2 SYDVKM. The entire variable domain, with the rest obtained from reference TRBV28 and TRBJ2-7, is as follows: DVKVTQSSRYLVKRTGEKVFLECVQDMDHENMFWYRQDPGLGLRLIYFSYDVKMKEKGDIPEGYSVSREKKERFSLILESASTNQTSMYLCASSSTLAGVSEQYFGPGTRLTVT.

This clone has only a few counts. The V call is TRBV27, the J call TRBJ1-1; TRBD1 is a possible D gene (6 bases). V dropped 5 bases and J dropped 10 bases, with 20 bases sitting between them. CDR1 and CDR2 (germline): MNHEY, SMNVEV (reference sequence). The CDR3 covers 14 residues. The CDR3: CASSPLAQGRGAFF. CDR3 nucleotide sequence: TGTGCCAGCAGTCCGTTGGCCCAGGGGAGGGGAGCTTTCTTT.

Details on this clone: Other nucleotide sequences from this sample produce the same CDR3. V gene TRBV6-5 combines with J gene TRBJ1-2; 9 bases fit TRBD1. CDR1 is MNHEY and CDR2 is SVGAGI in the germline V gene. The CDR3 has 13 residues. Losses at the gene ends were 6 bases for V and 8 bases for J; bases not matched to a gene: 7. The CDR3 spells CASSLGQGNGYTF. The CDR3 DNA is TGTGCCAGCAGCTTAGGACAGGGGAACGGCTACACCTTC.

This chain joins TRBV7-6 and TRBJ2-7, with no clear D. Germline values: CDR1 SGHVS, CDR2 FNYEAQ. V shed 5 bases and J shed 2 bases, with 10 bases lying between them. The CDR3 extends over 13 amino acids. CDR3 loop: CASSPDTTYEQYF. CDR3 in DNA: TGTGCCAGCAGCCCCGACACGACCTACGAGCAGTACTTC.

In nucleotides, the CDR3 is TGTGCCAGCAGGCCGACAGGGAAATCCTACGAGCAGTACTTC. It encodes CASRPTGKSYEQYF. This chain links TRBV28 with TRBJ2-7, with TRBD1 identical over 7 bases. The CDR3 sequence is 14 residues long. In germline, CDR1 is MDHEN, CDR2 SYDVKM. Trimming at V came to 6 bases and at J to 1 base, leaving 6 bases not matched to a gene.

In DNA form, the CDR3 reads TGTGCCAGCCGTCGCCAGAACTATGGCTACACCTTC. Amino acids: CASRRQNYGYTF. This sequence joins TRBV28 and TRBJ1-2, with unresolved D. Trimming left V 8 bases short and J 2 bases short, with 9 bases between. The CDR3 contains 12 residues. Germline loops: CDR1 MDHEN, CDR2 SYDVKM.

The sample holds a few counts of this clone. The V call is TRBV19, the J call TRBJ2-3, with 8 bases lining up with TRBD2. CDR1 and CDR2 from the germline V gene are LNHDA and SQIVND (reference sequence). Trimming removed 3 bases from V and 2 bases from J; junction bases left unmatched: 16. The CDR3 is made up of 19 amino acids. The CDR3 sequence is CASSMNALRAGGPTDTQYF. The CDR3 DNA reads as TGTGCCAGTAGTATGAATGCGCTTCGGGCGGGAGGACCCACAGATACGCAGTATTTT.